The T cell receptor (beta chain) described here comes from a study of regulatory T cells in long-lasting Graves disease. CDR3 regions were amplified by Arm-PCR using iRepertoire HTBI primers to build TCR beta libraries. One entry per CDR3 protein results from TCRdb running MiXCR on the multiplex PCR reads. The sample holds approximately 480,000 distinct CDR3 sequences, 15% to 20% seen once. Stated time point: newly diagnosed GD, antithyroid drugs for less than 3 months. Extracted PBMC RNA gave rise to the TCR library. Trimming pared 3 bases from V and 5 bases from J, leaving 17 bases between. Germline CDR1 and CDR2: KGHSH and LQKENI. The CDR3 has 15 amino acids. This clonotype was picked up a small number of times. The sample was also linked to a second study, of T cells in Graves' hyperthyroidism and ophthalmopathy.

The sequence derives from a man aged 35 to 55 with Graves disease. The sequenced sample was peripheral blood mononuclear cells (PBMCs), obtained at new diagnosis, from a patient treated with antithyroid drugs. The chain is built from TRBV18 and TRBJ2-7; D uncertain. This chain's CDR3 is CASSPLEASGHEQYF. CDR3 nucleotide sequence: TGTGCCAGCTCACCCCTTGAAGCCTCTGGACACGAGCAGTACTTC. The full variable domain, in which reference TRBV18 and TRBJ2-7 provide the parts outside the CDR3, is NAGVMQNPRHLVRRRGQEARLRCSPMKGHSHVYWYRQLPEEGLKFMVYLQKENIIDESGMPKERFSAEFPKEGPSILRIQQVVRGDSAAYFCASSPLEASGHEQYFGPGTRLTVT.